This entry lists 16 T cell receptor beta chains sequenced from one sample in a study of T cell responses to AZD1222 COVID-19 vaccine. Data came from immunoSEQ multiplex PCR; TCRdb stores just in-frame clones and leaves some out. The top ten hold less than 15% of the sample, which has over 95,000 clones, just under 90% seen once. The sample was peripheral blood, taken on day 0 of AZD1222 vaccination. The receptors were sampled from an adult in good health.

This rearrangement joins TRBV7-3 to TRBJ2-6, with D uncertain. CDR3 size: 17 residues. V lost 5 bases, J lost 0 bases, and 14 bases lay in between. The V gene's germline CDR1 is SGHTA and CDR2 FQGTGA. In nucleotides, the CDR3 is TGTGCCAGCAGCCCCTATCTTTCAGACTCTGGGGCCAACGTCCTGACTTTC. It is translated as CASSPYLSDSGANVLTF.

The genes are TRBV24-1 and TRBJ2-1, with D tentatively TRBD1 or TRBD2 (6 bases each). Germline-derived CDR1 and CDR2 are KGHDR and SFDVKD. V lost 9 bases and J 6 bases, leaving 20 bases between the germline ends. The CDR3 is 15 amino acids. CDR3 sequence reads: CATGEGGPGRNEQFF. DNA for the CDR3: TGTGCCACCGGAGAGGGGGGACCCGGGCGCAATGAGCAGTTCTTC.

The CDR3 sequence: CASSFSLAGLNYEQYF. The CDR3 region has the DNA TGTGCCAGCAGTTTCAGTCTAGCGGGATTAAACTACGAGCAGTACTTC. The rearrangement links TRBV28 to TRBJ2-7; 9 positions match TRBD2. The CDR3 has 16 amino acids. CDR1 and CDR2 (germline): MDHEN, SYDVKM. The J segment lost 3 bases and the V segment lost 3 bases, leaving 9 bases of the junction unmatched.

This clone appeared a single time. The chain links TRBV29-1 to TRBJ2-7; 7 bases align to TRBD1. With V trimmed by 3 bases and J by 3 bases, 8 bases remained unmatched. CDR3 length equals 14 residues. Germline values: CDR1 SQVTM, CDR2 ANQGSEA. The CDR3 protein is CSVEERGQLYEQYF. CDR3 in DNA: TGCAGCGTTGAGGAGAGGGGGCAACTCTACGAGCAGTACTTC.

The chain links TRBV18 to TRBJ1-5; D is perhaps TRBD1 (6 bases). Trimming stripped 3 bases from V and 7 bases from J, with 13 bases between. This CDR3 region has 14 residues. CDR1 is KGHSH, CDR2 LQKENI, per germline. This CDR3 is CASSPYRDVQPQHF. The CDR3 nucleotides are TGTGCCAGCTCACCTTACAGGGATGTACAGCCCCAGCATTTT. Supplemented by reference TRBV18 and TRBJ1-5, the full variable domain reads NAGVMQNPRHLVRRRGQEARLRCSPMKGHSHVYWYRQLPEEGLKFMVYLQKENIIDESGMPKERFSAEFPKEGPSILRIQQVVRGDSAAYFCASSPYRDVQPQHFGDGTRLSIL.

The genes are TRBV19 and TRBJ2-1; a possible D gene is TRBD2 (6 bases). Germline assignment: CDR1 LNHDA and CDR2 SQIVND (reference sequence). V lost 6 bases to trimming and J lost 6 bases, with 15 bases between them. This CDR3 has 14 amino acids. CDR3 sequence (DNA): TGTGCCAGTAGACGGGACTCACTACGCAATGAGCAGTTCTTC. This sequence encodes CASRRDSLRNEQFF.

A note on this clone: A junction boundary mismatches the germline segment, possibly from a read error. V usage is TRBV2 and J usage is TRBJ2-2; D possibly corresponds to TRBD2 (5 bases). Per the germline V gene, CDR1 is SNHLY and CDR2 is FYNNEI. The CDR3 is 15 residues long. CDR3 in amino acids: CVSSEKWFSAGELFF. The CDR3, as DNA: TGTGTCAGCAGTGAAAAGTGGTTTAGCGCCGGGGAGCTGTTTTTT.

The sample holds one count of this clone. The chain couples TRBV5-4 to TRBJ1-2; D is possibly TRBD1 (6 bases). The germline gives CDR1 SGHNT, CDR2 YYREEE (reference sequence). V shed 4 bases and J shed 4 bases, with 14 bases lying between them. This CDR3 has 14 residues. This CDR3 is CASSHTQGSYGYTF. The CDR3 region has the DNA TGTGCCAGCAGCCATACCCAGGGGTCCTATGGCTACACCTTC.

The chain employs TRBV28 and TRBJ1-4, with TRBD1 matching 9 bases. Germline lookup yields CDR1 MDHEN and CDR2 SYDVKM. This CDR3 has 15 residues. The V segment lost 5 bases and the J segment 4 bases; nucleotides outside the gene matches: 5. CDR3 in DNA: TGTGCCAGCAGTCCGCCGACAGGGGGTAATGAAAAACTGTTTTTT. It specifies CASSPPTGGNEKLFF.

V and J are TRBV5-1 and TRBJ1-1; weak D call: TRBD1 (5 bases). The CDR3 is 15 amino acids. V was clipped by 4 bases and J by 2 bases, with 15 bases between them. Germline CDR1 reads SGHRS; CDR2 reads YFSETQ. CDR3 DNA: TGCGCCAGCAGCGCCCCGGGGGGGGTTAACACTGAAGCTTTCTTT. Protein: CASSAPGGVNTEAFF. Looking up the rest from reference TRBV5-1 and TRBJ1-1 gives the full variable domain: KAGVTQTPRYLIKTRGQQVTLSCSPISGHRSVSWYQQTPGQGLQFLFEYFSETQRNKGNFPGRFSGRQFSNSRSEMNVSTLELGDSALYLCASSAPGGVNTEAFFGQGTRLTVV.

The chain uses TRBV7-2 and TRBJ2-1, with 11 nucleotides matching TRBD1. V gave up 5 bases and J gave up 0 bases; unmatched junction bases: 6. CDR1 and CDR2 (germline): SGHTA, FQGNSA. The CDR3 has 17 residues. CDR3: CASSHGTGGPSYNEQFF. The CDR3 DNA sequence: TGTGCCAGCAGCCACGGGACAGGGGGGCCCTCCTACAATGAGCAGTTCTTC.

The V gene is TRBV5-4, the J gene TRBJ1-4; TRBD1 matches 7 bases. The CDR3 spans 15 residues. V lost 3 bases to trimming and J lost 5 bases; unmatched junction nucleotides: 7. The germline V gene has CDR1 SGHNT and CDR2 YYREEE (reference sequence). The CDR3 DNA sequence: TGTGCCAGCAGCTCCGGGACAGTCCTAAATGAAAAACTGTTTTTT. Its translation is CASSSGTVLNEKLFF.

The chain joins TRBV6-5 to TRBJ1-5; 8 nucleotides agree with TRBD1. This CDR3 is built from 14 residues. Germline V lookup: CDR1 MNHEY, CDR2 SVGAGI. V gave up 5 bases and J gave up 8 bases; unmatched junction bases: 8. This CDR3 is CASSRQGSGKPQHF. DNA of the CDR3: TGTGCCAGCAGTCGACAGGGGTCGGGGAAGCCCCAGCATTTT.

This chain links TRBV19 with TRBJ2-7; no clear D. Trimming shortened V by 0 bases and J by 5 bases, and 14 bases separated the two germline ends. The V gene's germline CDR1 is LNHDA and CDR2 SQIVND (reference sequence). This CDR3 is 15 amino acids long. The CDR3 DNA reads as TGTGCCAGTAGTATAGACCAAGGACGGCCAGACGAGCAGTACTTC. The encoded protein is CASSIDQGRPDEQYF.

The chain joins TRBV2 to TRBJ1-4; 8 bases agree with TRBD1. Germline assignment: CDR1 SNHLY and CDR2 FYNNEI. This CDR3 is 13 amino acids long. Trimming cost V 7 bases and J 6 bases; bases outside gene matches: 4. The CDR3 region has the DNA TGTGCCAGCAATAGACAGGGGCATGAAAAACTGTTTTTT. Encoded protein: CASNRQGHEKLFF.

This chain connects TRBV29-1 to TRBJ1-1, with 8 bases fitting TRBD1. There are 13 residues in the CDR3. With 4 bases clipped from V and 4 bases from J, the junction kept 5 bases outside the gene matches. Germline V gene lookup returns CDR1 SQVTM and CDR2 ANQGSEA. The CDR3 DNA sequence: TGCAGCGTTGGGACAGGGAGGGGCACTGAAGCTTTCTTT. As protein: CSVGTGRGTEAFF.